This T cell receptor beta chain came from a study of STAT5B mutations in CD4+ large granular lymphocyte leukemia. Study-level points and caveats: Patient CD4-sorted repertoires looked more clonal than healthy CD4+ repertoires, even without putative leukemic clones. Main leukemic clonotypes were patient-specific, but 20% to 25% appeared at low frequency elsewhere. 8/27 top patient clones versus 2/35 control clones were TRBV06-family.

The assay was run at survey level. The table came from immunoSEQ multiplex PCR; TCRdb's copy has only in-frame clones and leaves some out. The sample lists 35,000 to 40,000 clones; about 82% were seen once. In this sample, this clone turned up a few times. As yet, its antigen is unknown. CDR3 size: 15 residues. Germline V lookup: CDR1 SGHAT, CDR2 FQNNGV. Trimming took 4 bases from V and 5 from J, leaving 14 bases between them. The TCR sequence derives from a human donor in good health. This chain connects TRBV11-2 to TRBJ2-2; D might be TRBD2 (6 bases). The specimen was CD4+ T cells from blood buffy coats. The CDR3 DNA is TGTGCCAGCAGCTCTAGCGCCCCGGGGACCGGGGAGCTGTTTTTT. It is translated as CASSSSAPGTGELFF.